This T cell receptor beta chain originates from a study of T cells after yellow fever vaccination. TCRdb fed the 5' RACE reads into MiXCR, producing one record per CDR3 protein. The table includes over 300,000 distinct CDR3 sequences, about 4% detected once. There are 14 residues in the CDR3. Germline V gives CDR1 SGHTA, CDR2 FQGNSA. V was cut by 6 bases and J by 4 bases, with 13 bases left in between. This chain links TRBV7-2 with TRBJ2-1, with a tentative D call TRBD1 (6 bases). The sequence derives from a man younger than 35 who received the YFV17D yellow fever vaccine. The sequencing here drew on PBMCs, taken 5 days after the yellow fever booster vaccination. CDR3 DNA: TGTGCCAGCAGTTCGGACAGTAGATACAATGAGCAGTTCTTC. Translated, it gives CASSSDSRYNEQFF.